This TCR beta chain was observed in a study of blood T cells in healthy people across ages. A second PCR of 7 to 11 cycles used a sample-barcoded 5' primer and a J-beta primer mix. TCRdb re-derived calls from the 5' RACE reads in MiXCR, one entry per CDR3 protein. The data show about 1.4 million distinct CDR3 sequences, with around 55% seen just once and roughly 7% held by the top ten. Specimen: blood. The TCR sequence derives from a man younger than 35 in good health.

In DNA, the CDR3 is TGCGCCAGCAGCCAAGCCTTCGGAGGGGGTTCCATTGGCTACACCTTC. It specifies CASSQAFGGGSIGYTF. The V gene is TRBV4-1, the J gene TRBJ1-2, with D perhaps TRBD1 (6 bases). With 1 base removed from V and 7 bases from J, the gap between germline ends came to 19 bases. The CDR3 extends over 16 amino acids. Germline loops: CDR1 MGHRA, CDR2 YSYEKL.